These 8 T cell receptor beta chains were all obtained from the same sample, sequenced in a study of T cells expressing NK-cell markers. TCRdb re-called the 5' RACE reads and gives one entry per CDR3 protein, without DNA. This sample contains about 370,000 distinct CDR3 sequences. Material: blood T cells: a sorted CD56 or NKG2C T cell subset, CD4+ or CD8+ T cells, or bulk PBMC T cells (not recorded which). The receptor source for this set is a woman aged 50 to 60 in good health.

V usage is TRBV6-6 and J usage is TRBJ2-1; TCRdb proposes TRBD1, but this gene call is untestable without DNA. The CDR3 sequence is 14 residues long. Germline V gene sequence: CDR1 MNHNY, CDR2 SVGAGI (reference sequence). The CDR3: CATERTGVSNEQFF.

This chain connects TRBV20-1 to TRBJ2-2; TCRdb reports TRBD1, a call that lacks DNA to check it against. CDR1 DFQATT and CDR2 SNEGSKA come from the germline V gene (reference sequence). This CDR3 has 18 residues. This CDR3 is CSARDPRGPGRGSGELFF.

V and J are TRBV4-1 and TRBJ2-2; the D call of TRBD2 rests on TCRdb alone, since no DNA is present to check it. Per the germline V gene, CDR1 is MGHRA and CDR2 is YSYEKL. This CDR3 has 16 residues. The chain's CDR3 is CASSHGAAPNTGELFF.

This sequence joins TRBV20-1 and TRBJ2-5. The CDR3 is 14 residues long. Germline values: CDR1 DFQATT, CDR2 SNEGSKA (reference sequence). The CDR3 is CSAKVVVWQETQYF.

V usage is TRBV24-1 and J usage is TRBJ2-5; as DNA is missing, the TRBD1 call by TCRdb cannot be tested. The CDR3 consists of 13 residues. CDR1 and CDR2 (germline): KGHDR, SFDVKD. The CDR3 sequence is CATSDWGIETQYF.

This chain connects TRBV5-1 to TRBJ2-1. Per germline, CDR1 SGHRS and CDR2 YFSETQ. The CDR3 is 17 amino acids. The CDR3 is CASSLASSRRSYNEQFF. The complete variable domain, with remaining parts taken from reference TRBV5-1 and TRBJ2-1, reads KAGVTQTPRYLIKTRGQQVTLSCSPISGHRSVSWYQQTPGQGLQFLFEYFSETQRNKGNFPGRFSGRQFSNSRSEMNVSTLELGDSALYLCASSLASSRRSYNEQFFGPGTRLTVL.

V gene TRBV5-1 combines with J gene TRBJ1-2. Germline V gives CDR1 SGHRS, CDR2 YFSETQ. The CDR3 covers 12 residues. The CDR3 is CASSLEGQFYTF.

The chain couples TRBV5-1 to TRBJ2-1; the TRBD1 assignment by TCRdb is unverifiable without DNA. The CDR3 consists of 12 residues. The germline V gene encodes CDR1 SGHRS and CDR2 YFSETQ. The CDR3 sequence: CASSHPGNEQFF.